The T cell receptor (beta chain) under discussion was sequenced for a study of shared clonotypes between healthy human individuals. V dropped 0 bases and J dropped 3 bases, with 20 bases sitting between them. Looked up from germline, CDR1 is KGHSH and CDR2 is LQKENI. The CDR3 length is 18 residues. The data were produced by immunoSEQ multiplex PCR, yet TCRdb's version contains in-frame clones alone and is incomplete. The sample yields about 110,000 clones, about 62% seen once. On this clone itself: The target antigen is unknown.

Study findings and constraints: A handful of donors showed sharing of approximately 5% of naive CD4 clonotypes.

Sequenced input: memory CD8+ T cells sorted from blood. Subset described: CD45RO+ cells pooled with CCR7-negative TemRA cells. J is TRBJ2-5 and V is TRBV18; D is possibly TRBD2 (5 bases). This TCR was recovered from a woman aged 25 to 39 in good health. CDR3 region: CASSPPRMWAREKETQYF. CDR3 sequence (DNA): TGTGCCAGCTCACCACCGAGGATGTGGGCGAGGGAGAAAGAGACCCAGTACTTC.